The rows below give T cell receptor beta chains drawn from one sample of a study of T-cell memory formation after mild COVID-19. One entry per CDR3 protein, called by TCRdb with MiXCR from the 5' RACE reads. The table lists 250,000 to 350,000 distinct CDR3 sequences, over 11% of them singletons, with 21% in the top ten. The sequenced sample was PBMCs or a T cell subset sorted from them (not recorded which). The receptor source for this set is a man between 18 and 29 years old who had mild COVID-19 (a few samples of this study predate the infection). Cell type and time point are not known. CDR3s include the opening cysteine and the closing phenylalanine or tryptophan.

TRBV5-1,CASSPRPGYQETQYF
TRBV7-2,CASSSQGPDEQFF
TRBV27,CASSLSRTGTNTGELFF
TRBV2,CASRGTPGEGTYEQYF
TRBV7-9,CASSPTETYEQYF
TRBV4-1,CASSQERTNNQPQHF
TRBV6-6,CASSPAESLYYGYTF
TRBV9,CASSLRAGRTDTQYF
TRBV6-5,CASSPTSGISGELFF
TRBV6-5,CASRADRGSTDTQYF
TRBV20-1,CSARVAGGKETQYF
TRBV10-3,CAIRTGGAEGYTF
TRBV7-9,CASSPSGANSPLHF
TRBV19,CASSQWGKDTEAFF
TRBV7-6,CASSLWGTGVGETQYF
TRBV18,CASSPLLGRNWNEQFF
TRBV7-2,CASSPGGAGGTGELFF
TRBV6-2/TRBV6-3,CASSYGGADNEQFF